The present entry profiles one T cell receptor (beta chain) with its context. The data belong to a study of blood T cell repertoires in COVID-19. Study as a whole: Samples taken during acute and convalescent COVID-19 were collected in the United States, Italy and Spain.

The CDR3 totals 15 residues. V was pared by 0 bases and J by 4 bases, with 12 bases between. In germline, CDR1 is MGHRA, CDR2 YSYEKL. The repertoire was sequenced with immunoSEQ multiplex PCR; TCRdb's copy has only in-frame clones and lacks some. The sample records 200,000 to 300,000 clones, around 90% being singletons. Material: peripheral blood. This sequence was found in a man younger than 45 with COVID-19, enrolled during active disease. The gene calls are TRBV4-1 and TRBJ1-1; unclear D gene. Written as DNA, the CDR3 is TGCGCCAGCAGCCAAGATGGCGGGGAGGGCACTGAAGCTTTCTTT. Amino acids: CASSQDGGEGTEAFF.